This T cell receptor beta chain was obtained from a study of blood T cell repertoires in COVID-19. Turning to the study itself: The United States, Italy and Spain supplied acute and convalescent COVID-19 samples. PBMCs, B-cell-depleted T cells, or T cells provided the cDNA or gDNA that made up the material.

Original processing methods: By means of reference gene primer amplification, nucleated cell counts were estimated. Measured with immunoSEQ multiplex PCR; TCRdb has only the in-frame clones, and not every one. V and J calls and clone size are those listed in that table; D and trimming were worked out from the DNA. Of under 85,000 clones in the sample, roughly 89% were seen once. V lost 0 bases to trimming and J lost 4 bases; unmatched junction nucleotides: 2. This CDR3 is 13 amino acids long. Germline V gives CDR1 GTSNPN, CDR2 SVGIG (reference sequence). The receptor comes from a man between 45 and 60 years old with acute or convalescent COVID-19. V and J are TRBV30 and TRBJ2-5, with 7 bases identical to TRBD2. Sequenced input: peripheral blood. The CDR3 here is CAWSVLAPETQYF. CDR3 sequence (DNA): TGTGCCTGGAGTGTACTAGCGCCAGAGACCCAGTACTTC.